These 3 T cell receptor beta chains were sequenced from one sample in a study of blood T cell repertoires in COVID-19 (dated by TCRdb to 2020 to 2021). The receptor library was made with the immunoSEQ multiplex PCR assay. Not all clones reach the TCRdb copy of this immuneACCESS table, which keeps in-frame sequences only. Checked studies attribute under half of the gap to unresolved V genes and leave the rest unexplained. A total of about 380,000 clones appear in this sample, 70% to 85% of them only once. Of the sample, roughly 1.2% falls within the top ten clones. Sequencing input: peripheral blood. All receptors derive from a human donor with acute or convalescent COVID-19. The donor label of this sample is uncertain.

The CDR3 reads CASSEVGVPGISEQYF. CDR3 nucleotide sequence: TGTGCCAGCAGTGAAGTGGGTGTCCCGGGGATAAGCGAGCAGTACTTC. The chain combines TRBV6-1 with TRBJ2-7, with a tentative D call TRBD2 (5 bases). Per germline, CDR1 MNHNS and CDR2 SASEGT. The V end lost 1 base, the J end lost 6 bases, and 19 bases lay between the germline ends. There are 16 residues in the CDR3.

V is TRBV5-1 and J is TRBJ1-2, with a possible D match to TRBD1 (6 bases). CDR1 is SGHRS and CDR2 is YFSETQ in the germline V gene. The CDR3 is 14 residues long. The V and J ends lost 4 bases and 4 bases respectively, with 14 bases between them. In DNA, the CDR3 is TGCGCCAGCAGCACGCAAACACAGGGCTATGGCTACACCTTC. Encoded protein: CASSTQTQGYGYTF.

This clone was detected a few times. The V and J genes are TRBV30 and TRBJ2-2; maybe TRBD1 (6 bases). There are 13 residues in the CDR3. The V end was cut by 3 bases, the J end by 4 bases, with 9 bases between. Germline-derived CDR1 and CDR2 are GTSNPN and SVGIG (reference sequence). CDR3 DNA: TGTGCCTGGAGGGCAGGGGCCACCGGGGAGCTGTTTTTT. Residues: CAWRAGATGELFF.